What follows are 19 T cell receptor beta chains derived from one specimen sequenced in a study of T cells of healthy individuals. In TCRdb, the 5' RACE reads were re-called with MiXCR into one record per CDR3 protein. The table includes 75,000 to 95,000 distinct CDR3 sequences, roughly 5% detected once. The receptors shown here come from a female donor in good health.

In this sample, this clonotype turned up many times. The CDR3 sequence: CASSQATDTQYF. DNA of the CDR3: TGCGCCAGCAGCCAGGCCACAGATACGCAGTATTTT. The chain has TRBV4-1 and TRBJ2-3; D gene unclear. Germline V gene lookup returns CDR1 MGHRA and CDR2 YSYEKL. The CDR3 contains 12 residues. V gave up 3 bases and J gave up 2 bases, with 3 bases separating them.

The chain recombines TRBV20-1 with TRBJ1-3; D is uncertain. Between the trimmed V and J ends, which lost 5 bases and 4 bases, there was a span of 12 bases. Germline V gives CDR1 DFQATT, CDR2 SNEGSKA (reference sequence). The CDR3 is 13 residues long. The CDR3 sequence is CSARSLTGNTIYF. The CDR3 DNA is TGCAGTGCTCGCAGCCTCACCGGAAACACCATATATTTT.

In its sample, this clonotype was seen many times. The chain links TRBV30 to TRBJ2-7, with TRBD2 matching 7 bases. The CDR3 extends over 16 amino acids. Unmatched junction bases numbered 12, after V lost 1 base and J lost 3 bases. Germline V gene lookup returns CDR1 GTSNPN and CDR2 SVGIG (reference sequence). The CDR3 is CAWSGPGTKNNYEQYF. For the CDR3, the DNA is TGTGCCTGGAGTGGTCCGGGGACTAAAAATAACTACGAGCAGTACTTC.

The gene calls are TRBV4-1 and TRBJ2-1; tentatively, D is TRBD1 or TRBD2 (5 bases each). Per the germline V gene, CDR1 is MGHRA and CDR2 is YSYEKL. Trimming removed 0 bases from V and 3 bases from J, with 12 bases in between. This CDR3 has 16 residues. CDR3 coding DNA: TGCGCCAGCAGCCAAGAGGGGGAAGCTTTCTACAATGAGCAGTTCTTC. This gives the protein CASSQEGEAFYNEQFF.

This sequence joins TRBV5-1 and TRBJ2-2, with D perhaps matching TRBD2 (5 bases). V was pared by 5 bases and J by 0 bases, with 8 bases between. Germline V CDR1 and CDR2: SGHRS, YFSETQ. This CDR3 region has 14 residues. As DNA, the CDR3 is TGCGCCAGCAGGAGGGAGTCGAACACCGGGGAGCTGTTTTTT. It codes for CASRRESNTGELFF.

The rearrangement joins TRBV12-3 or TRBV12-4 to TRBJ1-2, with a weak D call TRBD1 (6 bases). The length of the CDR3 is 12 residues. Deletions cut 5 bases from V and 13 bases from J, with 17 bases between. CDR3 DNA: TGTGCCAGCAGTGAGGGGGGGCCGGATATCACCTTC. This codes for CASSEGGPDITF.

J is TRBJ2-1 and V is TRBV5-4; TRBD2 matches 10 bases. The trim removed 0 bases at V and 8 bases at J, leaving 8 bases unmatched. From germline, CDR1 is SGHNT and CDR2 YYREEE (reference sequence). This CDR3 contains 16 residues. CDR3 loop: CASSLAPLAGWDEQFF. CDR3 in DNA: TGTGCCAGCAGCTTGGCCCCACTAGCGGGATGGGATGAGCAGTTCTTC.

The CDR3 DNA reads TGTGCCAGCAGCCAAGGAGGAGGACTAGCGCACGAGCAGTACTTC. Its protein is CASSQGGGLAHEQYF. This rearrangement joins TRBV4-2 to TRBJ2-7; TRBD2 matches 9 bases. V was clipped by 1 base and J by 5 bases; unmatched bases: 6. The CDR3 has 15 residues. Germline CDR1 is LGHNA and CDR2 is YNFKEQ.

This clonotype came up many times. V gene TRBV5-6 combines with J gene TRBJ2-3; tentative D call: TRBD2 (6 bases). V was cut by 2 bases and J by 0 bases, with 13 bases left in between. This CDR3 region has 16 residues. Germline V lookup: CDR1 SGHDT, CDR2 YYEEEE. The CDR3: CASSLGLARSTDTQYF. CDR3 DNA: TGTGCCAGCAGCTTAGGTCTAGCGCGTAGCACAGATACGCAGTATTTT.

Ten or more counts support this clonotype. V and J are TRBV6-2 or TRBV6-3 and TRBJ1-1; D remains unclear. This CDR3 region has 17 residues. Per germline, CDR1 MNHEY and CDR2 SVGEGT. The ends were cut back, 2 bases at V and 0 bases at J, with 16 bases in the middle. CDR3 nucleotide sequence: TGTGCCAGCAGTTACGGCTGGACGGGGAGAATGAACACTGAAGCTTTCTTT. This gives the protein CASSYGWTGRMNTEAFF.

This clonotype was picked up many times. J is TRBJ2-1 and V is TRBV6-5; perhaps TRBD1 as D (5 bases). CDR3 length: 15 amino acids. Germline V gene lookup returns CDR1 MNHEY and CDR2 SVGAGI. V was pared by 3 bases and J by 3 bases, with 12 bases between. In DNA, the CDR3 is TGTGCCAGCAGTTATAACCAGGGCCTCTACAATGAGCAGTTCTTC. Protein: CASSYNQGLYNEQFF.

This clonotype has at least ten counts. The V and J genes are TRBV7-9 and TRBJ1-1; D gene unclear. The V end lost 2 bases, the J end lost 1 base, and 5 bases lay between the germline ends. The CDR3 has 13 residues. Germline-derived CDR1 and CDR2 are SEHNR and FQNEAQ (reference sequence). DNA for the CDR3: TGTGCCAGCAGCTTACCAGAGAACACTGAAGCTTTCTTT. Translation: CASSLPENTEAFF.

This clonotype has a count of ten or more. In DNA, the CDR3 is TGCGCCAGCAGCCTGACTAGCGGGAGTAGGTATGAGCAGTTCTTC. This sequence encodes CASSLTSGSRYEQFF. The chain carries TRBV5-1 and TRBJ2-1; 12 positions agree with TRBD2. V lost 4 bases and J lost 8; bases outside the gene matches: 7. The CDR3 runs to 15 residues. Germline CDR1 SGHRS, CDR2 YFSETQ.

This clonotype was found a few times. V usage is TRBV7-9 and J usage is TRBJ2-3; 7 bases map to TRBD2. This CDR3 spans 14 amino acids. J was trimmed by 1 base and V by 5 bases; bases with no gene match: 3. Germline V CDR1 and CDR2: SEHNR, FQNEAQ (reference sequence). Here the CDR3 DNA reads TGTGCCAGCAGCGTTACTAGCGGCACAGATACGCAGTATTTT. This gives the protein CASSVTSGTDTQYF.

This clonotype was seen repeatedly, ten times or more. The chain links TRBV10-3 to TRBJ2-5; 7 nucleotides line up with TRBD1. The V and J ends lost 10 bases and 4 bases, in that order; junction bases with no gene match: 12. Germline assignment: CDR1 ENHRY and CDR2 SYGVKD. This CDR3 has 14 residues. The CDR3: CASSPGQSSETQYF. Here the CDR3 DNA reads TGTGCCAGTTCACCGGGACAGTCTTCAGAGACCCAGTACTTC.

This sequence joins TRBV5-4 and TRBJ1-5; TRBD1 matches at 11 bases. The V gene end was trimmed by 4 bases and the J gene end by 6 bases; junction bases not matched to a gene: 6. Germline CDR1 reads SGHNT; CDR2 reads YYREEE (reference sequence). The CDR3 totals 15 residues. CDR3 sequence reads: CASSPGQGAGQPQHF. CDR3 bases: TGTGCCAGCAGCCCTGGACAGGGGGCGGGTCAGCCCCAGCATTTT.

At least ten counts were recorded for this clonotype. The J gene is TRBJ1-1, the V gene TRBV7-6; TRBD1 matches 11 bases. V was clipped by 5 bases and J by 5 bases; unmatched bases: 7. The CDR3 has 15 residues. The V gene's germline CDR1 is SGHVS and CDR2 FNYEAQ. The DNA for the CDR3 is TGTGCCAGCAGCAGGACAGGGGGCGGGTCGACTGAAGCTTTCTTT. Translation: CASSRTGGGSTEAFF.

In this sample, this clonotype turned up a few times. This CDR3 reads CASSFRRSVRSTEAFF. DNA for the CDR3: TGTGCCAGCAGTTTTAGGAGGTCGGTGAGGTCCACTGAAGCTTTCTTT. The chain carries TRBV7-8 and TRBJ1-1; no reliable D call. V dropped 6 bases and J dropped 4 bases, with 21 bases sitting between them. CDR3 length: 16 residues. Germline V gene data show CDR1 as SGHVS and CDR2 as FQNEAQ.

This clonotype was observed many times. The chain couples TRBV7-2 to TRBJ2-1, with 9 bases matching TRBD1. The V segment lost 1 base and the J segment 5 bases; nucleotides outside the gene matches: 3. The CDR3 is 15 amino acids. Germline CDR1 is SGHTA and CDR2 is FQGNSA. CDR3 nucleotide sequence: TGTGCCAGCAGCTTAGGACAGGGGGTGAACAATGAGCAGTTCTTC. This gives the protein CASSLGQGVNNEQFF.